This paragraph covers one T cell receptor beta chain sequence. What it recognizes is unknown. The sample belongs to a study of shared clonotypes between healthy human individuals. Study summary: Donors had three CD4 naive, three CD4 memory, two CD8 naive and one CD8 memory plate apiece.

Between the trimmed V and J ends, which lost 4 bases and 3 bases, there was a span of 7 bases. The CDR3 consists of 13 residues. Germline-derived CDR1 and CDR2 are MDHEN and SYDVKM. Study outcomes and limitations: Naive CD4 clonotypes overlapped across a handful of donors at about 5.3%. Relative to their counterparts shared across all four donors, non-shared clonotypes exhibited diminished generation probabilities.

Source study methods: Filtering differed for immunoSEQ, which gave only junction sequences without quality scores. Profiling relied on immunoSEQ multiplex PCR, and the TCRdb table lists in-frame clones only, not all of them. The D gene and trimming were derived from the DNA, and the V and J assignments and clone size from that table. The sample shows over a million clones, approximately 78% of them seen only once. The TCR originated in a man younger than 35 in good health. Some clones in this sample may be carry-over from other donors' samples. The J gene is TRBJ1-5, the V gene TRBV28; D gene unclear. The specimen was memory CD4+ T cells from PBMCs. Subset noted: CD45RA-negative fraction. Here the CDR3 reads CASSSLVNQPQHF. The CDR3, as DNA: TGTGCCAGCAGTTCCCTCGTCAATCAGCCCCAGCATTTT. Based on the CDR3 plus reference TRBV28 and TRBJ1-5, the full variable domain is DVKVTQSSRYLVKRTGEKVFLECVQDMDHENMFWYRQDPGLGLRLIYFSYDVKMKEKGDIPEGYSVSREKKERFSLILESASTNQTSMYLCASSSLVNQPQHFGDGTRLSIL.